These 29 T cell receptor beta chains share one sample of origin, sequenced in a study of T cell responses to AZD1222 COVID-19 vaccine. This table comes from immunoSEQ multiplex PCR, and its TCRdb copy is limited to in-frame clones, with some not included. The sample has roughly 170,000 clones, around 90% seen once. The sequencing here drew on peripheral blood, taken on day 0 of AZD1222 vaccination. The origin of the receptors is an adult in good health.

This sequence joins TRBV7-2 and TRBJ2-2; weak D call: TRBD2 (6 bases). CDR3 length: 16 amino acids. V gave up 6 bases and J gave up 1 base, with 15 bases separating them. Germline V gene sequence: CDR1 SGHTA, CDR2 FQGNSA. The CDR3, as DNA: TGTGCCAGCAGTCCTTCCGGGAGTAAGAACACCGGGGAGCTGTTTTTT. Amino acid sequence: CASSPSGSKNTGELFF.

The chain links TRBV6-5 to TRBJ1-1; no clear D. The CDR3 runs 12 residues. Germline CDR1 is MNHEY and CDR2 is SVGAGI. Trimming left V 5 bases short and J 8 bases short, with 12 bases between. The CDR3: CASSLRALEAFF. CDR3 nucleotides: TGTGCCAGCAGTCTTAGGGCCCTCGAAGCTTTCTTT.

This chain joins TRBV6-6 and TRBJ1-5; no reliable D call. Germline CDR1 is MNHNY and CDR2 is SVGAGI (reference sequence). The length of the CDR3 is 15 residues. V lost 0 bases and J 5 bases, leaving 11 bases between the germline ends. In DNA form, the CDR3 reads TGTGCCAGCAGTTACTCGTTAACAGTCTATCAGCCCCAGCATTTT. This gives the protein CASSYSLTVYQPQHF.

This chain connects TRBV5-1 to TRBJ1-5; D gene uncertain. The CDR3 totals 13 residues. Germline V gene lookup returns CDR1 SGHRS and CDR2 YFSETQ. Trimming pared 0 bases from V and 4 bases from J, leaving 5 bases between. In DNA form, the CDR3 reads TGCGCCAGCAGCTTGGACCCGAATCAGCCCCAGCATTTT. Residues: CASSLDPNQPQHF.

The V gene is TRBV5-1, the J gene TRBJ2-5; D is unresolved. Germline V gives CDR1 SGHRS, CDR2 YFSETQ. Trimming pared 0 bases from V and 1 base from J, leaving 7 bases between. The CDR3 consists of 14 residues. The CDR3 protein is CASSLGQPQETQYF. The CDR3 nucleotides read TGCGCCAGCAGCTTGGGGCAGCCCCAAGAGACCCAGTACTTC.

The gene calls are TRBV7-3 and TRBJ2-3, with 7 bases matching TRBD2. The CDR3 length is 15 residues. V was pared by 2 bases and J by 1 base, with 3 bases of the junction left unmatched. Germline loops: CDR1 SGHTA, CDR2 FQGTGA. CDR3 nucleotides: TGTGCCAGCAGCTTAGGGACTACGGGCACAGATACGCAGTATTTT. It yields the protein CASSLGTTGTDTQYF.

The chain employs TRBV9 and TRBJ2-1; D perhaps matches TRBD2 (5 bases). The germline CDR1 and CDR2 sequences are SGDLS and YYNGEE. This CDR3 is built from 14 residues. The V and J ends lost 0 bases and 10 bases respectively, with 14 bases between them. CDR3 coding DNA: TGTGCCAGCAGCGTAGAGTCTGCCCGAGGGGAGCAGTTCTTC. This codes for CASSVESARGEQFF.

About this clone: The junction differs from germline at one of its ends, possibly a read error. The gene calls are TRBV6-5 and TRBJ1-1; D is perhaps TRBD1 (5 bases). The germline V gene encodes CDR1 MNHEY and CDR2 SVGAGI. CDR3 length equals 12 residues. CDR3 region: CASGRQNAEAFF. CDR3 in DNA: TGTGCCAGCGGCAGACAGAACGCTGAAGCTTTCTTT.

This sequence joins TRBV5-4 and TRBJ1-6, with 7 bases matching TRBD1. The CDR3 contains 16 residues. CDR1 is SGHNT and CDR2 is YYREEE in the germline V gene (reference sequence). Losses at the gene ends were 3 bases for V and 7 bases for J; bases not matched to a gene: 10. CDR3 DNA sequence: TGTGCCAGCAGCTCTAAACCGAGGGGGCAGAATTCACCCCTCCACTTT. Translating gives CASSSKPRGQNSPLHF.

This clone came up a few times. This chain uses TRBV21-1 with TRBJ2-7. TRBV21-1 is a recognized pseudogene. The CDR3 runs to 13 residues. This CDR3 reads CASRKDPAGEQYF. Written as DNA, the CDR3 is TGTGCCAGCAGAAAGGACCCAGCTGGCGAGCAGTACTTC.

This chain's CDR3 is CASSMSSGHISGNTIYF. In DNA form, the CDR3 reads TGTGCCAGTAGTATGAGTTCGGGACATATCTCTGGAAACACCATATATTTT. J is TRBJ1-3 and V is TRBV19; TRBD1 is a possible D gene (6 bases). V dropped 3 bases and J dropped 0 bases, with 15 bases sitting between them. The CDR3 runs to 17 residues. Germline V lookup: CDR1 LNHDA, CDR2 SQIVND (reference sequence).

The chain employs TRBV18 and TRBJ1-1; TRBD1 is a possible D gene (5 bases). Germline-derived CDR1 and CDR2 are KGHSH and LQKENI. The CDR3 runs to 14 residues. V shed 2 bases and J shed 3 bases, with 10 bases lying between them. The CDR3 loop is CASSPGGSDTEAFF. CDR3 DNA: TGTGCCAGCTCACCAGGGGGGTCGGACACTGAAGCTTTCTTT. The variable domain in full, with the rest retrieved from reference TRBV18 and TRBJ1-1, is NAGVMQNPRHLVRRRGQEARLRCSPMKGHSHVYWYRQLPEEGLKFMVYLQKENIIDESGMPKERFSAEFPKEGPSILRIQQVVRGDSAAYFCASSPGGSDTEAFFGQGTRLTVV.

The rearrangement links TRBV19 to TRBJ2-3; 9 nucleotides align to TRBD2. The V gene's germline CDR1 is LNHDA and CDR2 SQIVND (reference sequence). The CDR3 sequence is 16 residues long. Trimming took 4 bases from V and 4 from J; bases not matched to a gene: 9. CDR3: CASSTRAGGGPDTQYF. As DNA, the CDR3 is TGTGCCAGTAGTACCCGAGCGGGAGGTGGGCCAGATACGCAGTATTTT.

The chain links TRBV28 to TRBJ1-1; D remains ambiguous. Germline V lookup: CDR1 MDHEN, CDR2 SYDVKM. This CDR3 region has 11 residues. Trimming shortened V by 5 bases and J by 8 bases, and 9 bases separated the two germline ends. The CDR3 spells CASSVATEAFF. The CDR3, as DNA: TGTGCCAGCAGTGTGGCGACCGAAGCTTTCTTT.

V gene TRBV6-4 combines with J gene TRBJ1-6, with 8 bases that match TRBD1. The V segment lost 3 bases and the J segment 5 bases; nucleotides outside the gene matches: 0. The CDR3 runs 14 residues. Looked up from germline, CDR1 is MRHNA and CDR2 is SNTAGT. CDR3 DNA: TGTGCCAGCAGTGAGGACAGGGATAATTCACCCCTCCACTTT. Its translation: CASSEDRDNSPLHF.

The chain combines TRBV4-3 with TRBJ1-2; possibly TRBD1 for D (5 bases). Germline V gene data show CDR1 as LGHNA and CDR2 as YSLEER. CDR3 size: 17 residues. V lost 2 bases and J 1 base, leaving 17 bases between the germline ends. CDR3 loop: CASSQSDGGGFNYGYTF. The CDR3 DNA reads TGCGCCAGCAGCCAATCGGACGGGGGTGGATTTAACTATGGCTACACCTTC.

The chain combines TRBV9 with TRBJ1-1; the D gene is possibly TRBD1 (5 bases). CDR1 is SGDLS and CDR2 is YYNGEE in the germline V gene. The V end was cut by 4 bases, the J end by 8 bases, with 18 bases between. The CDR3 has 14 residues. The CDR3 nucleotides read TGTGCCAGCAGCATCAGTTCAGTCGGGACGGAAGCTTTCTTT. It translates to CASSISSVGTEAFF.

This chain joins TRBV6-4 and TRBJ2-2, with TRBD1 matching 11 bases. Trimming removed 3 bases from V and 9 bases from J; junction bases left unmatched: 9. This CDR3 contains 16 residues. Germline CDR1 is MRHNA and CDR2 is SNTAGT. CDR3 in amino acids: CASSDPGTGGVRELFF. The CDR3 DNA reads TGTGCCAGCAGTGATCCCGGGACAGGGGGAGTTCGGGAGCTGTTTTTT.

This clone has a single count. The chain links TRBV9 to TRBJ2-5; D is perhaps TRBD2 (6 bases). In germline, CDR1 is SGDLS, CDR2 YYNGEE. V dropped 2 bases and J dropped 1 base, with 12 bases sitting between them. The CDR3 covers 15 residues. CDR3 DNA: TGTGCCAGCAGCGTGGGGGGAGCGGTCCAAGAGACCCAGTACTTC. This gives the protein CASSVGGAVQETQYF.

The gene calls are TRBV19 and TRBJ1-3, with a weak D call TRBD1 (6 bases). In germline, CDR1 is LNHDA, CDR2 SQIVND (reference sequence). Trimming removed 2 bases from V and 2 bases from J, with 7 bases in between. This CDR3 contains 14 residues. CDR3 protein: CASSIRDTGNTIYF. The DNA for the CDR3 is TGTGCCAGTAGTATACGGGACACTGGAAACACCATATATTTT.

The chain links TRBV12-3 or TRBV12-4 to TRBJ2-7; D gene ambiguous. The CDR3 consists of 12 residues. V lost 2 bases and J lost 3, with 5 bases in between. The CDR3 DNA follows: TGTGCCAGCAGTTTAAGAGACTACGAGCAGTACTTC. This codes for CASSLRDYEQYF.

V usage is TRBV30 and J usage is TRBJ1-5; D call uncertain. The CDR3 has 13 amino acids. The V gene lost 2 bases and the J gene lost 4 bases, with 9 bases spanning the gap. Germline CDR1 GTSNPN, CDR2 SVGIG (reference sequence). CDR3 residues: CAWSLMKNQPQHF. The CDR3 coding sequence is TGTGCCTGGAGTCTTATGAAAAATCAGCCCCAGCATTTT.

V and J are TRBV6-5 and TRBJ2-5; possibly TRBD2 for D (7 bases). The V end was cut by 4 bases, the J end by 5 bases, with 20 bases between. The CDR3 extends over 16 amino acids. Germline V CDR1 and CDR2: MNHEY, SVGAGI. The CDR3: CASSSTGRGATETQYF. CDR3 sequence (DNA): TGTGCCAGCAGTTCAACAGGGAGGGGCGCGACGGAGACCCAGTACTTC.

The rearrangement uses TRBV20-1 and TRBJ2-5; D gene uncertain. Trimming took 0 bases from V and 13 from J, leaving 9 bases between them. Germline lookup yields CDR1 DFQATT and CDR2 SNEGSKA (reference sequence). The CDR3 spans 10 residues. This CDR3 is CSARDSAAYF. For the CDR3, the DNA is TGCAGTGCTAGAGATTCCGCGGCGTACTTC.

The chain is built from TRBV4-1 and TRBJ1-5; D unresolved. The germline V gene encodes CDR1 MGHRA and CDR2 YSYEKL. The CDR3 is made up of 14 amino acids. V lost 1 base and J lost 8, with 12 bases in between. CDR3 in amino acids: CASSQGPANEPQHF. The CDR3 DNA reads as TGCGCCAGCAGCCAAGGCCCTGCGAACGAGCCCCAGCATTTT.

The chain links TRBV28 to TRBJ2-7; D call uncertain. V lost 6 bases, J lost 2 bases, and 14 bases lay in between. Germline V CDR1 and CDR2: MDHEN, SYDVKM. The CDR3 covers 14 residues. Here the CDR3 reads CASSDPPVTYEQYF. The CDR3, as DNA: TGTGCCAGCAGCGACCCGCCAGTTACCTACGAGCAGTACTTC. Together with reference TRBV28 and TRBJ2-7, the CDR3 gives the full variable domain: DVKVTQSSRYLVKRTGEKVFLECVQDMDHENMFWYRQDPGLGLRLIYFSYDVKMKEKGDIPEGYSVSREKKERFSLILESASTNQTSMYLCASSDPPVTYEQYFGPGTRLTVT.

J is TRBJ2-7 and V is TRBV30; perhaps TRBD2 as D (5 bases). This CDR3 spans 14 amino acids. V was trimmed by 7 bases and J by 1 base, leaving 17 bases between them. Germline values: CDR1 GTSNPN, CDR2 SVGIG (reference sequence). The CDR3 DNA reads TGTGCCTCCCTTCTAGCAGAGACGTCCTACGAGCAGTACTTC. Translation: CASLLAETSYEQYF.

This clone has only one observation. This chain joins TRBV2 and TRBJ1-6; D possibly corresponds to TRBD1 (6 bases). Trimming stripped 7 bases from V and 8 bases from J, with 18 bases between. CDR3 length: 15 amino acids. Per germline, CDR1 SNHLY and CDR2 FYNNEI. CDR3 DNA sequence: TGTGCCAGCAACCTCGGGGGGCAGGGGTATTCACCCCTCCACTTT. This sequence encodes CASNLGGQGYSPLHF. Drawing the rest from reference TRBV2 and TRBJ1-6, the complete variable domain is EPEVTQTPSHQVTQMGQEVILRCVPISNHLYFYWYRQILGQKVEFLVSFYNNEISEKSEIFDDQFSVERPDGSNFTLKIRSTKLEDSAMYFCASNLGGQGYSPLHFGNGTRLTVT.

V is TRBV30 and J is TRBJ1-1; weak D call: TRBD1 (6 bases). Germline CDR1 and CDR2: GTSNPN and SVGIG (reference sequence). The V end lost 3 bases, the J end lost 1 base, and 15 bases lay between the germline ends. The CDR3 totals 15 residues. The CDR3: CAWSRGDIGNTEAFF. CDR3 sequence (DNA): TGTGCCTGGAGCCGAGGGGACATCGGGAACACTGAAGCTTTCTTT.